This T cell receptor (beta chain) was identified during a study of T cell changes during pregnancy in multiple sclerosis. Generated by immunoSEQ multiplex PCR, the TCRdb table keeps only in-frame clones and is missing some. The sample includes about 50,000 clones, approximately 90% seen only once; the top ten take 0.39%. Germline values: CDR1 KGHSH, CDR2 LQKENI. V shed 2 bases and J shed 2 bases, with 6 bases lying between them. The CDR3 extends over 13 amino acids. This TCR derives from a female donor with multiple sclerosis, enrolled in a pregnancy study. Material: CD4+ T cells from peripheral blood mononuclear cells, obtained after pregnancy. The chain employs TRBV18 and TRBJ1-1; D is unclear. CDR3 amino acids: CASSPTRNTEAFF. The DNA for the CDR3 is TGTGCCAGCTCACCAACAAGAAACACTGAAGCTTTCTTT. Drawing the rest from reference TRBV18 and TRBJ1-1, the complete variable domain is NAGVMQNPRHLVRRRGQEARLRCSPMKGHSHVYWYRQLPEEGLKFMVYLQKENIIDESGMPKERFSAEFPKEGPSILRIQQVVRGDSAAYFCASSPTRNTEAFFGQGTRLTVV.